This TCR beta chain appears in the sequencing data of a study of T cell changes during pregnancy in multiple sclerosis (dated by TCRdb to the late 2010s). In terms of the full investigation: Changes in the T cell repertoire over the course of pregnancy were examined in this study in women with multiple sclerosis.

Concerning this clone itself: What this receptor recognizes is not known. There are no base qualities to consult, and no much larger clone falls within one base.

Library construction relied on the immunoSEQ multiplex PCR assay. Held by TCRdb, this immuneACCESS table contains in-frame sequences only and omits some clones. Under half of the omission traces to an unresolved V gene where checked; the cause of the rest is unknown. Within this sample are about 60,000 clones, with 90% of them counted one time only. The top ten clonotypes cover about 5.8% of the sample. The CDR1 and CDR2 encoded by the germline V gene (reference sequence) are MNHEY and SMNVEV. The CDR3 numbers 15 residues from cysteine through phenylalanine. The entry retains the CDR3 DNA only, 45 bases that are in frame from base 1. Trimming removed 0 bases from V and 13 bases from J, leaving 19 bases between the germline ends.

Material: peripheral blood, obtained in the third trimester of pregnancy. The receptor was isolated from a female donor in good health, enrolled as a control in a pregnancy study. The V gene is TRBV27 and the J gene is TRBJ1-3; no D gene can be assigned with confidence. The bases are TGTGCCAGCAGTTTATCATTCGGAAGGCAGGATCTAATATATTTT. This gives the protein CASSLSFGRQDLIYF.